This T cell receptor (beta chain) is drawn from a study of regulatory T cells in long-lasting Graves disease. This clonotype was found many times. The time point is: newly diagnosed GD, antithyroid drugs for less than 3 months. Generation of the TCR library employed RNA extracted from PBMCs. One endocrinology department in Xi'an, China, was where patients came from. Germline V gene data show CDR1 as DFQATT and CDR2 as SNEGSKA (reference sequence). The CDR3 loop spans 16 amino acids. The V gene end was trimmed by 2 bases and the J gene end by 2 bases; junction bases not matched to a gene: 8. Through Arm-PCR of CDR3 regions and iRepertoire HTBI primers, TCR beta libraries were built. TCRdb processed the multiplex PCR reads anew with MiXCR; each CDR3 protein has one entry. The sample includes some 220,000 distinct CDR3 sequences, about 19% of them seen just once. These same records also appear under a second study, on T cells in Graves' hyperthyroidism and ophthalmopathy. That report notes: In the first-round RT-PCR of the TCR CDR3, the HTBI primer set was used.

This sequence originates from a woman aged 30 to 39 with Graves disease. The specimen was peripheral blood mononuclear cells (PBMCs), collected at new diagnosis, from a patient treated with antithyroid drugs. The gene calls are TRBV20-1 and TRBJ2-7, with TRBD2 matching over 11 bases. The CDR3 reads CSARSASGGTTYEQYF. The CDR3 DNA reads as TGCAGTGCTAGATCCGCTAGCGGGGGGACCACCTACGAGCAGTACTTC.